The clone carrying this T cell receptor (beta chain) was seen ten or more times. This sample's time point: patch test 3, about 24 weeks after DPC sensitization. The treatment: therapeutic diphenylcyclopropenone sensitization with weekly scalp DPC. This entry comes from a study of human T cells and chemical hapten exposure. Germline lookup yields CDR1 SNHLY and CDR2 FYNNEI. Trimming left V 1 base short and J 6 bases short, with 15 bases between. There are 15 residues in the CDR3. TCRdb ran MiXCR on the RACE reads and lists one entry per CDR3 protein. The table has about 76,000 distinct CDR3 sequences, 10% to 15% seen once.

This TCR came from a woman in her forties or fifties with alopecia areata. Some clones in this sample may be carry-over from other donors' samples. Sequenced here: whole blood, sampled in connection with sensitization to the hapten diphenylcyclopropenone (DPC). The chain links TRBV2 to TRBJ1-1, with D tentatively TRBD1 (6 bases). This CDR3 is CASSEDSGALAEAFF. For the CDR3, the DNA is TGTGCCAGCAGTGAAGACTCGGGGGCCTTGGCTGAAGCTTTCTTT.